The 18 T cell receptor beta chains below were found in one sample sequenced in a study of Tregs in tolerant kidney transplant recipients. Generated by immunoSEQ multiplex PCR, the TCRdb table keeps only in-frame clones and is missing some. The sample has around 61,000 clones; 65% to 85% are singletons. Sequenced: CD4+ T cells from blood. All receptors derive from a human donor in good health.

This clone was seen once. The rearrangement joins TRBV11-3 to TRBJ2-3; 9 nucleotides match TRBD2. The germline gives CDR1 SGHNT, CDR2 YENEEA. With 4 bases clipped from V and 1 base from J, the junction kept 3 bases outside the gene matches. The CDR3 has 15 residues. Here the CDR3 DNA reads TGTGCCAGCAGCTCCCGACTAGCGGGCACAGATACGCAGTATTTT. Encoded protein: CASSSRLAGTDTQYF.

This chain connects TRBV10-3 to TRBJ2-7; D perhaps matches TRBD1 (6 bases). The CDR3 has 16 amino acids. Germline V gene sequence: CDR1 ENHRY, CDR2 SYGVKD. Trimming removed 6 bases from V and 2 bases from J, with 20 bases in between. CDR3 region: CAIRKSRGILTYEQYF. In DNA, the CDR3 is TGTGCCATCAGGAAAAGTAGGGGGATACTTACCTACGAGCAGTACTTC.

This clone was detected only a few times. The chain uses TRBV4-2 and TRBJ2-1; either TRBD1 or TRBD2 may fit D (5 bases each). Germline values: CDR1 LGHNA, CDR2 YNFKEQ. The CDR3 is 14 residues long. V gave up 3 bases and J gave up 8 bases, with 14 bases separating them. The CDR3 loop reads CASSQDTAADEQFF. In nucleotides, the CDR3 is TGTGCCAGCAGCCAGGACACCGCAGCGGATGAGCAGTTCTTC.

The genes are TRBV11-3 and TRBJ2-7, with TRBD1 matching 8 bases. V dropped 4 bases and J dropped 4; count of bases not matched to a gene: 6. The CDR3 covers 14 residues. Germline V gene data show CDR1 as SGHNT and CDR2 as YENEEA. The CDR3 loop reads CASSSNRGNYEQYF. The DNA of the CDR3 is TGTGCCAGCAGCTCAAACAGGGGGAATTACGAGCAGTACTTC.

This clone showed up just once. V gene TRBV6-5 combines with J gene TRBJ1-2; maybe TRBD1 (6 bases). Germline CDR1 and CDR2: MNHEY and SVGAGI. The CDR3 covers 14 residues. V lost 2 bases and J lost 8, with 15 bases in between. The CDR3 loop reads CASSYRPTGHGYTF. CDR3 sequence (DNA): TGTGCCAGCAGTTACCGGCCAACAGGGCACGGCTACACCTTC.

The CDR3 DNA reads as TGTGCCAGCAGTGGGGGATTGGGACAGTATGGCTACACCTTC. Translation: CASSGGLGQYGYTF. The rearrangement joins TRBV25-1 to TRBJ1-2, with 7 bases matching TRBD1. The CDR3 sequence is 14 residues long. Germline CDR1 reads MGHDK; CDR2 reads SYGVNS. V shed 4 bases, J shed 5 bases, and the junction held 7 bases outside the gene matches.

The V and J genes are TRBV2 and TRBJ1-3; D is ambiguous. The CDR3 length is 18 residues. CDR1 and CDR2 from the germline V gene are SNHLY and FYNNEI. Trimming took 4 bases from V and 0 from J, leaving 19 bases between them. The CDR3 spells CASSALRGETRSGNTIYF. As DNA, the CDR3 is TGTGCCAGCAGTGCTCTGCGTGGGGAGACCCGCTCTGGAAACACCATATATTTT. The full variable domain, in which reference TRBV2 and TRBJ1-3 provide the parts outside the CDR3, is EPEVTQTPSHQVTQMGQEVILRCVPISNHLYFYWYRQILGQKVEFLVSFYNNEISEKSEIFDDQFSVERPDGSNFTLKIRSTKLEDSAMYFCASSALRGETRSGNTIYFGEGSWLTVV.

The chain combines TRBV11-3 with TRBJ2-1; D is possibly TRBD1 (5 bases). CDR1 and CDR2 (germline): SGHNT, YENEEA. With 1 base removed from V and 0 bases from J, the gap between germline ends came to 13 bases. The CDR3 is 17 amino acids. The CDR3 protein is CASSLGRGPSSYNEQFF. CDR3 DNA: TGTGCCAGCAGCTTAGGTAGGGGCCCGAGCTCCTACAATGAGCAGTTCTTC.

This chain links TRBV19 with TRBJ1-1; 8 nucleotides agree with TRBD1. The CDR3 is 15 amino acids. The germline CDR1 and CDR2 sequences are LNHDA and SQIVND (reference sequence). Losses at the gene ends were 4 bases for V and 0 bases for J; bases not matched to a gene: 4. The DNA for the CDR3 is TGTGCCAGTAGTAGAACAGGGGGAGTGAACACTGAAGCTTTCTTT. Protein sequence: CASSRTGGVNTEAFF.

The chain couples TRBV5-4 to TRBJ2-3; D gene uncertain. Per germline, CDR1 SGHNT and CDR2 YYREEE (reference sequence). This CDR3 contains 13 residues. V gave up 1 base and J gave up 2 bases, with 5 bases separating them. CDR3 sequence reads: CASSLSHTDTQYF. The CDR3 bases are TGTGCCAGCAGCTTGTCCCACACAGATACGCAGTATTTT.

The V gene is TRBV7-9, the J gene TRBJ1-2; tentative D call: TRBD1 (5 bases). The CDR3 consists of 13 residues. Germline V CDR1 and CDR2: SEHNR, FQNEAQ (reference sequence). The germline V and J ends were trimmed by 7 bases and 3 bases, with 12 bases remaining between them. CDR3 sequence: CASTRDWYYGYTF. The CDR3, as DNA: TGTGCCAGCACCAGGGACTGGTACTATGGCTACACCTTC.

The CDR3 nucleotides read TGCGCCAGCAGCCAAGATCACGGCAGGGGTGCTTTCTTT. Protein sequence: CASSQDHGRGAFF. This chain joins TRBV4-3 and TRBJ1-1, with D possibly being TRBD1 (6 bases). In germline, CDR1 is LGHNA, CDR2 YSLEER. V lost 0 bases to trimming and J lost 11 bases, with 13 bases between them. The CDR3 length is 13 residues.

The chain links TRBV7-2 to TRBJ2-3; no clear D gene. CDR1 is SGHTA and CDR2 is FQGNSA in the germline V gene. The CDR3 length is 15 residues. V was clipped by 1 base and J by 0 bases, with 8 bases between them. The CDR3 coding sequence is TGTGCCAGCAGCTTAGTTTCCAGAAGCACAGATACGCAGTATTTT. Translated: CASSLVSRSTDTQYF.

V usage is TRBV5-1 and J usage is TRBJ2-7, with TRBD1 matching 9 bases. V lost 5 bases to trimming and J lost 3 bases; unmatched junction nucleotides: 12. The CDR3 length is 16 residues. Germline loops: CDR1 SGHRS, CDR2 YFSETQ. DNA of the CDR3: TGCGCCAGCAGGTGGGACAGGGCACCCGGCAGCTACGAGCAGTACTTC. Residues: CASRWDRAPGSYEQYF.

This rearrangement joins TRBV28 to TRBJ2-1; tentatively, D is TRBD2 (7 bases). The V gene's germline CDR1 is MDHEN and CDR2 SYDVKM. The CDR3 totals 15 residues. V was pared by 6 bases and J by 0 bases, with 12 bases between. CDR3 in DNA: TGTGCCAGCAGAGGGGGAGGGGCCTCCTACAATGAGCAGTTCTTC. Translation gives CASRGGGASYNEQFF. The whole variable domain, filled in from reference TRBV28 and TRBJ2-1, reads DVKVTQSSRYLVKRTGEKVFLECVQDMDHENMFWYRQDPGLGLRLIYFSYDVKMKEKGDIPEGYSVSREKKERFSLILESASTNQTSMYLCASRGGGASYNEQFFGPGTRLTVL.

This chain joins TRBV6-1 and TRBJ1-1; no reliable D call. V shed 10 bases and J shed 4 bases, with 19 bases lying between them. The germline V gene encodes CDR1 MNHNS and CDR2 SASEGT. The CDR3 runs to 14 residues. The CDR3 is CATVGHGVTTEAFF. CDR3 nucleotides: TGTGCCACTGTCGGCCACGGCGTGACCACTGAAGCTTTCTTT.

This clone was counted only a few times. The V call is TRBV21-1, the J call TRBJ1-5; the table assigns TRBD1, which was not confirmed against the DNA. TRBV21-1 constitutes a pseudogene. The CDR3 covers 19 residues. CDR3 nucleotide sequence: TGTGCCAGCAGCAATTCATCCGTGGACAGGGGGCTGGTCAATCAGCCCCAGCATTTT. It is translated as CASSNSSVDRGLVNQPQHF.

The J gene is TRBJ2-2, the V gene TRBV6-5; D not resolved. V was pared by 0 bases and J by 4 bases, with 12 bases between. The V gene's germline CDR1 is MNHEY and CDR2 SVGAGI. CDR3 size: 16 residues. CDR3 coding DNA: TGTGCCAGCAGTTACTCGTCAGTTCTGCCCACCGGGGAGCTGTTTTTT. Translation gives CASSYSSVLPTGELFF.